Shown below are 24 T cell receptor beta chains from a single sample sequenced in a study of a mutant IDH1 vaccine in newly diagnosed glioma. Clones were sequenced by immunoSEQ multiplex PCR, and TCRdb holds only the in-frame ones, with some missing. The sample holds around 56,000 clones, about 86% seen once. Their specific antigens are unknown. Regarding time point: week 5, during vaccination. Doses comprised 300 ug of mutant IDH1 20-mer peptide each, plus topical imiquimod. The sample here was PBMCs, taken from a glioma patient whose treatment included an IDH1 peptide vaccine. All receptors come from a young man with glioma.

This sequence joins TRBV19 and TRBJ2-7, with D perhaps TRBD2 (7 bases). Per germline, CDR1 LNHDA and CDR2 SQIVND (reference sequence). V was pared by 5 bases and J by 0 bases, with 17 bases between. The length of the CDR3 is 16 residues. CDR3 coding DNA: TGTGCCAGTAGTGATCCGGGGGGCCGAAGCTCCTACGAGCAGTACTTC. Translation: CASSDPGGRSSYEQYF.

V usage is TRBV27 and J usage is TRBJ1-1, with D maybe TRBD1 (5 bases). With 1 base removed from V and 1 base from J, the gap between germline ends came to 10 bases. The CDR3 is made up of 15 amino acids. Germline V CDR1 and CDR2: MNHEY, SMNVEV (reference sequence). The CDR3 DNA follows: TGTGCCAGCAGTTTATTCGCAGGGCCGAACACTGAAGCTTTCTTT. Its translation is CASSLFAGPNTEAFF.

This chain links TRBV6-1 with TRBJ2-7; the D gene is possibly TRBD2 (6 bases). V lost 1 base to trimming and J lost 3 bases, with 13 bases between them. The CDR3 is made up of 15 amino acids. The V gene's germline CDR1 is MNHNS and CDR2 SASEGT. The CDR3 DNA is TGTGCCAGCAGTGAAGACGGTGGAGGGAACTACGAGCAGTACTTC. It yields the protein CASSEDGGGNYEQYF.

This clone was seen once. It is likely a read error, because the conserved phenylalanine at the end of the CDR3 is missing. CDR3 DNA: TGCGCCAGCACTCCCGGGGGGGACAGGGTCAACTATGGCTACACCCTC. Protein product: CASTPGGDRVNYGYTL. V is TRBV5-1 and J is TRBJ1-2; 9 nucleotides match TRBD1. Germline V gene lookup returns CDR1 SGHRS and CDR2 YFSETQ. The CDR3 has 16 residues. The V segment lost 6 bases and the J segment 2 bases; nucleotides outside the gene matches: 11.

The chain has TRBV27 and TRBJ2-7, with 9 bases matching TRBD1. With V trimmed by 9 bases and J by 4 bases, 7 bases remained unmatched. This CDR3 has 13 amino acids. Germline CDR1 is MNHEY and CDR2 is SMNVEV (reference sequence). The CDR3 DNA is TGTGCCAGATCAGGGACAGGGACGTACGAGCAGTACTTC. Encoded protein: CARSGTGTYEQYF.

J is TRBJ1-5 and V is TRBV18; D is unclear. Trimming took 0 bases from V and 2 from J, leaving 8 bases between them. The CDR3 runs to 15 residues. Germline values: CDR1 KGHSH, CDR2 LQKENI. CDR3 DNA sequence: TGTGCCAGCTCACCACCGACGCCGGGCAATCAGCCCCAGCATTTT. Translation: CASSPPTPGNQPQHF.

Concerning this clone itself: This CDR3 is also generated by other DNA sequences in the sample. V usage is TRBV28 and J usage is TRBJ1-3; no clear D. Germline CDR1 is MDHEN and CDR2 is SYDVKM. The CDR3 contains 15 residues. Deletions cut 2 bases from V and 1 base from J, with 9 bases between. Here the CDR3 DNA reads TGTGCCAGCAGTTTAGTTCGCGTTTCTGGAAACACCATATATTTT. This translates into CASSLVRVSGNTIYF.

The V call is TRBV9, the J call TRBJ1-2; maybe TRBD1 (5 bases). Germline values: CDR1 SGDLS, CDR2 YYNGEE. The CDR3 consists of 15 residues. V was shortened by 0 bases and J by 7 bases, with 16 bases between the two germline ends. CDR3 DNA sequence: TGTGCCAGCAGCGTAGCAAGCCTCGACAGCGTTGGCTACACCTTC. Its translation is CASSVASLDSVGYTF.

The chain carries TRBV7-6 and TRBJ2-3; D is unresolved. V gave up 0 bases and J gave up 3 bases, with 13 bases separating them. Germline V gene sequence: CDR1 SGHVS, CDR2 FNYEAQ. The CDR3 length is 16 residues. In nucleotides, the CDR3 is TGTGCCAGCAGCTTAGCGCAGGTGGCTAGAACAGATACGCAGTATTTT. Residues: CASSLAQVARTDTQYF.

This rearrangement joins TRBV28 to TRBJ2-7, with D hard to call. Germline CDR1 is MDHEN and CDR2 is SYDVKM. The V and J ends lost 3 bases and 1 base respectively, with 4 bases between them. CDR3 length: 12 residues. CDR3 nucleotide sequence: TGTGCCAGCAGTTTTTTGTCCTACGAGCAGTACTTC. It yields the protein CASSFLSYEQYF. Full variable domain (outside the CDR3, taken from reference TRBV28 and TRBJ2-7): DVKVTQSSRYLVKRTGEKVFLECVQDMDHENMFWYRQDPGLGLRLIYFSYDVKMKEKGDIPEGYSVSREKKERFSLILESASTNQTSMYLCASSFLSYEQYFGPGTRLTVT.

The chain is built from TRBV1 and TRBJ1-6. TRBV1 is termed a pseudogene. The CDR3 is made up of 19 amino acids. Here the CDR3 DNA reads TGCACCAGCAGCCAAGATCGCAACCGAAGGAGCTCCTATAATTCACCCCTCCACTTT. Protein product: CTSSQDRNRRSSYNSPLHF.

Only a few counts were recorded for this clone. The rearrangement uses TRBV28 and TRBJ1-1; the D is unclear. CDR3 length equals 11 residues. From germline, CDR1 is MDHEN and CDR2 SYDVKM. V shed 10 bases and J shed 11 bases, with 17 bases lying between them. CDR3: CATRRRASAFF. CDR3 in DNA: TGTGCCACCCGACGGAGGGCTAGCGCTTTCTTT.

The gene calls are TRBV21-1 and TRBJ2-6. TRBV21-1 is noted as a pseudogene. This CDR3 comprises 16 residues. The CDR3 DNA sequence: TGTGCCAGCAGCATGTGCTGGGAAGCAGGGGCCAACGTCCTGACTTTC. Its translation: CASSMCWEAGANVLTF.

In this sample, this clone turned up a few times. The gene calls are TRBV18 and TRBJ1-1; 9 bases are shared with TRBD1. Unmatched junction bases numbered 13, after V lost 4 bases and J lost 1 base. CDR3 length: 18 residues. Germline CDR1 is KGHSH and CDR2 is LQKENI. CDR3 nucleotide sequence: TGTGCCAGCTCACTCTTGGAGACAGGGGGTCGAGGGAACACTGAAGCTTTCTTT. Translation: CASSLLETGGRGNTEAFF.

The chain uses TRBV12-5 and TRBJ2-5; D gene ambiguous. There are 15 residues in the CDR3. The germline V gene has CDR1 LGHNT and CDR2 FRNRAP. Trimming stripped 1 base from V and 0 bases from J, with 9 bases between. CDR3 residues: CASGLGTADQETQYF. CDR3 sequence (DNA): TGTGCTAGTGGTTTGGGGACCGCGGACCAAGAGACCCAGTACTTC.

The rearrangement joins TRBV7-6 to TRBJ2-2, with TRBD2 matching over 14 bases. This CDR3 comprises 18 residues. Germline V CDR1 and CDR2: SGHVS, FNYEAQ. The junction had 9 bases not matched to a gene; V was cut back by 2 bases and J by 7 bases. CDR3 loop: CASSLTRLAGGPSGELFF. The CDR3 coding sequence is TGTGCCAGCAGCTTAACTCGACTAGCGGGGGGGCCTAGCGGGGAGCTGTTTTTT.

This clone was seen a handful of times. The DNA of the CDR3 is TGCGCCAGCAGCCTCGGGACAGCACTTGGCTATGGCTACACCTTC. Its translation is CASSLGTALGYGYTF. The chain is built from TRBV5-1 and TRBJ1-2, with 7 bases aligning to TRBD1. Germline V CDR1 and CDR2: SGHRS, YFSETQ. J lost 4 bases, V lost 4 bases, and 10 bases had no gene match. This CDR3 has 15 amino acids. Together with reference TRBV5-1 and TRBJ1-2, the CDR3 gives the full variable domain: KAGVTQTPRYLIKTRGQQVTLSCSPISGHRSVSWYQQTPGQGLQFLFEYFSETQRNKGNFPGRFSGRQFSNSRSEMNVSTLELGDSALYLCASSLGTALGYGYTFGSGTRLTVV.

This clone was detected only a few times. This chain links TRBV7-9 with TRBJ1-6; the D gene is possibly TRBD1 (6 bases). The V end lost 2 bases, the J end lost 8 bases, and 7 bases lay between the germline ends. The CDR3 spans 13 residues. Germline assignment: CDR1 SEHNR and CDR2 FQNEAQ (reference sequence). The CDR3 sequence is CASSLKGDSPLHF. CDR3 sequence (DNA): TGTGCCAGCAGCTTAAAGGGGGATTCACCCCTCCACTTT. The full variable domain, rest sourced from reference TRBV7-9 and TRBJ1-6, is DTGVSQNPRHKITKRGQNVTFRCDPISEHNRLYWYRQTLGQGPEFLTYFQNEAQLEKSRLLSDRFSAERPKGSFSTLEIQRTEQGDSAMYLCASSLKGDSPLHFGNGTRLTVT.

The V call is TRBV10-2, the J call TRBJ2-3, with 9 bases fitting TRBD1. The CDR3 has 16 amino acids. The V segment lost 0 bases and the J segment 5 bases; nucleotides outside the gene matches: 6. Germline V gives CDR1 WSHSY, CDR2 SAAADI. CDR3 loop: CASSESGTGRRDTQYF. The CDR3 coding sequence is TGCGCCAGCAGTGAGTCGGGGACAGGGAGGAGAGATACGCAGTATTTT.

The chain joins TRBV6-5 to TRBJ2-2; TRBD1 aligns across 9 bases. CDR1 and CDR2 (germline): MNHEY, SVGAGI. V lost 2 bases to trimming and J lost 3 bases; unmatched junction nucleotides: 1. The CDR3 spans 15 residues. The CDR3 DNA follows: TGTGCCAGCAGTTACGGGGACAGGGACACCGGGGAGCTGTTTTTT. Translating gives CASSYGDRDTGELFF.

This clone turned up a few times. The rearrangement joins TRBV9 to TRBJ2-1, with D unresolved. This CDR3 spans 13 amino acids. CDR1 and CDR2 (germline): SGDLS, YYNGEE. V lost 2 bases, J lost 3 bases, and 6 bases lay in between. For the CDR3, the DNA is TGTGCCAGCAGCGTTCAGATCTACAATGAGCAGTTCTTC. This translates into CASSVQIYNEQFF.

The CDR3 region is CASSIVAGVSYEQYF. The CDR3 region has the DNA TGTGCCAGTAGTATAGTGGCAGGGGTGAGCTACGAGCAGTACTTC. This sequence joins TRBV19 and TRBJ2-7, with D possibly matching TRBD1 (6 bases). V lost 1 base and J 3 bases, leaving 13 bases between the germline ends. The CDR3 consists of 15 residues. Germline CDR1 and CDR2: LNHDA and SQIVND (reference sequence).

The chain recombines TRBV4-1 with TRBJ2-1; TRBD2 matches 7 bases. J lost 14 bases, V lost 1 base, and 5 bases had no gene match. CDR3 length equals 12 residues. Per germline, CDR1 MGHRA and CDR2 YSYEKL. The CDR3 bases are TGCGCCAGCAGCCAAGCGGGGCGGGGGAAGTTCTTC. This encodes CASSQAGRGKFF.

This clone was counted only a few times. This sequence joins TRBV6-6 and TRBJ1-5; 7 positions agree with TRBD1. This CDR3 is 15 amino acids long. V was pared by 2 bases and J by 6 bases, with 7 bases of the junction left unmatched. In germline, CDR1 is MNHNY, CDR2 SVGAGI (reference sequence). In DNA form, the CDR3 reads TGTGCCAGCAGTTACGCAGACAGGGATAGTCAGCCCCAGCATTTT. Its protein is CASSYADRDSQPQHF.